Listed here are 6 T cell receptor beta chains from one sample, sequenced in a study of cytomegalovirus exposure and HLA in healthy donors. The PCR made use of 60 Vbeta and 13 Jbeta primers. Assay used: immunoSEQ multiplex PCR; TCRdb lists only in-frame clones, some missing. The specimen's table records tens of thousands of clones. The sample taken for sequencing was PBMCs. These receptors were collected from a male donor in good health and CMV-seronegative.

Concerning this clone itself: A read error may account for a junction end that differs from germline. J is TRBJ1-2 and V is TRBV30, with 11 bases fitting TRBD1. The germline CDR1 and CDR2 sequences are GTSNPN and SVGIG (reference sequence). The CDR3 loop spans 15 amino acids. CDR3 sequence (DNA): TGTGCCGGGAGCCGGTTGGGACAGGGGGGAGGTGGCTACACCTTC. Amino acids: CAGSRLGQGGGGYTF.

This chain connects TRBV7-2 to TRBJ1-4, with no clear D. Germline V gives CDR1 SGHTA, CDR2 FQGNSA. This CDR3 region has 15 residues. V shed 1 base and J shed 8 bases, with 14 bases lying between them. The CDR3 DNA sequence: TGTGCCAGCAGCTTAGTCGGGGTGTCTGGCGAAAAACTGTTTTTT. The encoded protein is CASSLVGVSGEKLFF.

The V gene is TRBV28, the J gene TRBJ1-6, with a weak D call TRBD1 (5 bases). Trimming left V 1 base short and J 3 bases short, with 16 bases between. The germline V gene has CDR1 MDHEN and CDR2 SYDVKM. CDR3 size: 18 residues. The CDR3 protein is CASSLLIPRRGYNSPLHF. DNA for the CDR3: TGTGCCAGCAGTTTATTGATTCCGCGAAGGGGCTATAATTCACCCCTCCACTTT.

This sequence joins TRBV4-3 and TRBJ1-2; possible D gene TRBD1, 5 bases. Trimming cost V 3 bases and J 4 bases, with 18 bases left between them. Germline V gene lookup returns CDR1 LGHNA and CDR2 YSLEER. This CDR3 is built from 16 residues. CDR3 region: CASSQALVGVAYGYTF. The CDR3 nucleotides read TGCGCCAGCAGCCAGGCCTTGGTAGGGGTGGCCTATGGCTACACCTTC.

This chain joins TRBV18 and TRBJ2-2; D remains ambiguous. V was clipped by 6 bases and J by 1 base, with 3 bases between them. The V gene's germline CDR1 is KGHSH and CDR2 LQKENI. This CDR3 region has 12 residues. CDR3 in amino acids: CASSVNTGELFF. In DNA, the CDR3 is TGTGCCAGCTCCGTGAACACCGGGGAGCTGTTTTTT.

The rearrangement links TRBV6-1 to TRBJ2-3; TRBD2 matches at 11 bases. Germline loops: CDR1 MNHNS, CDR2 SASEGT. This CDR3 spans 15 amino acids. Trimming removed 8 bases from V and 5 bases from J; junction bases left unmatched: 9. DNA for the CDR3: TGTGCCAGCGGGGATAGCGGGGGGGCCGTAGATACGCAGTATTTT. This translates into CASGDSGGAVDTQYF.